Listed here are 6 T cell receptor beta chains from one sample, sequenced in a study of blood T cell repertoires in COVID-19. The method was immunoSEQ multiplex PCR; TCRdb's version includes in-frame clones alone and lacks a portion of them. The data contain approximately 300,000 clones, around 90% of them seen just once; the ten biggest clones take up approximately 5.3%. Sequenced: PBMCs or T cells enriched from blood (not recorded which). These receptors were collected from a woman aged 25 to 39 who had recovered from COVID-19.

This rearrangement joins TRBV10-3 to TRBJ1-1; D not certain. This CDR3 has 11 residues. Per the germline V gene, CDR1 is ENHRY and CDR2 is SYGVKD. V dropped 5 bases and J dropped 3 bases, with 4 bases sitting between them. This CDR3 reads CAISSDTEAFF. In DNA form, the CDR3 reads TGTGCCATCAGTTCTGACACTGAAGCTTTCTTT.

The rearrangement joins TRBV6-5 to TRBJ2-5, with 8 bases matching TRBD1. V trimming: 6 bases; J trimming: 4 bases; junction bases outside the gene matches: 1. The CDR3 is 12 amino acids. Germline CDR1 reads MNHEY; CDR2 reads SVGAGI. This CDR3 reads CASSDRGETQYF. Here the CDR3 DNA reads TGTGCCAGCAGCGACAGGGGAGAGACCCAGTACTTC.

J is TRBJ1-2 and V is TRBV19; a weak D match, TRBD1 (6 bases). Trimming took 5 bases from V and 4 from J, leaving 17 bases between them. From germline, CDR1 is LNHDA and CDR2 SQIVND (reference sequence). The CDR3 spans 15 residues. CDR3 DNA: TGTGCCAGTAGTGTGCCCGGGACAAGTGGCTATGGCTACACCTTC. It specifies CASSVPGTSGYGYTF. The full variable domain, with the rest looked up from reference TRBV19 and TRBJ1-2, is DGGITQSPKYLFRKEGQNVTLSCEQNLNHDAMYWYRQDPGQGLRLIYYSQIVNDFQKGDIAEGYSVSREKKESFPLTVTSAQKNPTAFYLCASSVPGTSGYGYTFGSGTRLTVV.

This clone was counted a few times. The chain links TRBV13 to TRBJ1-1, with D possibly TRBD1 on 6 matching bases. Deletions cut 6 bases from V and 0 bases from J, with 17 bases between. CDR3 length: 16 residues. Germline loops: CDR1 PRHDT, CDR2 FYEKMQ (reference sequence). CDR3 amino acids: CASRYPGQLMNTEAFF. CDR3 DNA: TGTGCCAGCAGATACCCGGGACAATTAATGAACACTGAAGCTTTCTTT.

The CDR3 region has the DNA TGTGCCAGCAGCCCCCCTAGCGGGGGGGCAGATACGCAGTATTTT. This codes for CASSPPSGGADTQYF. The rearrangement links TRBV9 to TRBJ2-3; 12 positions agree with TRBD2. There are 15 residues in the CDR3. With V trimmed by 4 bases and J by 4 bases, 4 bases remained unmatched. Germline-derived CDR1 and CDR2 are SGDLS and YYNGEE.

The DNA of the CDR3 is TGTGCCAGCAGCACCAGGACTAGCGGGGGGGCAAATGAGCAGTTCTTC. The encoded protein is CASSTRTSGGANEQFF. The V and J genes are TRBV11-2 and TRBJ2-1, with 15 positions matching TRBD2. The CDR3 length is 16 residues. The ends lost 5 bases at V and 7 bases at J; junction bases unmatched: 6. Germline V CDR1 and CDR2: SGHAT, FQNNGV.